The clone carrying this T cell receptor (beta chain) has just a few counts. Antigen: not known. V was pared by 5 bases and J by 2 bases, with 14 bases between. The CDR3 length is 15 residues. The germline gives CDR1 SGHNT, CDR2 YENEEA. This record comes from a study of beta chain features in type 1 diabetes. The study's findings and limits: Among type 1 diabetes patients, VDJ junctions had fewer insertions and more deletions. Researchers report that Type 1 diabetes patients had moderately but significantly shorter TCRB CDR3s across all four CD4+ subsets. Patients showed naive, central memory and Treg TCRB repertoires that appeared more similar than those of healthy donors.

The authors took one heparinised blood draw, averaging roughly 120 mL, from each donor. Every isolated RNA sample was fully reverse transcribed, so sequencing captured expressed TCRB transcripts. The protocol was immunoSEQ multiplex PCR, while the TCRdb copy is restricted to in-frame clones and leaves out a portion. The data hold 400,000 to 500,000 clones, with approximately 15% observed a single time. The chain joins TRBV11-3 to TRBJ2-3; D may be TRBD2 (6 bases). The source is a man aged 25-45 years in good health. The sample comprised naive CD4+ T cells from blood. Here the CDR3 DNA reads TGTGCCAGCAGCCCCGAGGTAGCGGCCACAGATACGCAGTATTTT. Translated: CASSPEVAATDTQYF.